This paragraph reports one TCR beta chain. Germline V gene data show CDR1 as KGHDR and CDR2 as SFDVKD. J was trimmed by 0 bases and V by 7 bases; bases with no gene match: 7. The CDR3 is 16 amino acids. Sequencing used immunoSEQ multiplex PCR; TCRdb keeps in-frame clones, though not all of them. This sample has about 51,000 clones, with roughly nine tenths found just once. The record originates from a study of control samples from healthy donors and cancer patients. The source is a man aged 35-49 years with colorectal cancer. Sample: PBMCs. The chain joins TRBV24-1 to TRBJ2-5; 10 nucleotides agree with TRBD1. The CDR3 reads CATSENDRGHQETQYF. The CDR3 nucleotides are TGTGCCACCAGCGAGAATGACAGGGGGCACCAAGAGACCCAGTACTTC.